This entry concerns a single T cell receptor beta chain. The target antigen is unknown. These data come from a study of Graves' ophthalmopathy and Graves' hyperthyroidism. Findings of the study overall: Built on 13 signatures, a model told ophthalmopathy apart from stable hyperthyroidism with approximately 85% sensitivity and around 80% specificity.

J gave up 7 bases and V 3 bases, and 7 bases lay outside the gene matches. Germline V gives CDR1 SEHNR, CDR2 FQNEAQ (reference sequence). The CDR3 runs 14 residues. CDR3 regions of TCR beta were amplified from RNA transcripts. HTBI primers served in a first-round RT-PCR, which a second-round multiplex PCR followed. TCRdb analysed the multiplex PCR reads with MiXCR anew, one entry per CDR3 protein. The sample holds a few hundred thousand distinct CDR3 sequences, 39% seen once. The chain couples TRBV7-9 to TRBJ1-2, with 8 bases identical to TRBD1. The receptor comes from an adult man with Graves' hyperthyroidism. The material sequenced was peripheral blood or thyroid tissue (not recorded which). The CDR3 nucleotides are TGTGCCAGCAGCTTTCCGGACAGGGCGGGTGGCTACACCTTC. This codes for CASSFPDRAGGYTF.